The sequence of this T cell receptor (beta chain) was determined in a study of shared clonotypes between healthy human individuals. Looking at the study overall: The donors, a couple of women and three men, were aged 18 to 49.

Broader study findings: Clonotypes which were not shared had lower generation probabilities than clonotypes that all four donors shared.

Germline assignment: CDR1 PRHDT and CDR2 FYEKMQ (reference sequence). After removal of 6 bases from V and 4 bases from J, the junction contained 4 bases not matched to a gene. The CDR3 is 14 residues long. Remarks on this clone: As yet, its antigen is unknown.

In the original processing: ImmunoSEQ sequences covered only the junction and lacked quality scores; filtering therefore differed. The data were produced by immunoSEQ multiplex PCR, yet TCRdb's version contains in-frame clones alone and is incomplete. V and J calls plus clone size are reproduced from that table; the DNA served to infer D and trimming. The sample shows some 700,000 clones, about 90% of them seen only once. The clonotype originates from a man aged 18 to 30 in good health. Some clones in this sample may be carry-over from other donors' samples. V gene TRBV13 combines with J gene TRBJ2-1; 9 nucleotides align to TRBD1. Sequencing was performed on memory CD8+ T cells from PBMCs. Subset in this sample: CD45RO+ cells pooled with CCR7-negative TemRA cells. This CDR3 is CASRTGGWYNEQFF. In nucleotides, the CDR3 is TGTGCCAGCAGAACAGGGGGCTGGTACAATGAGCAGTTCTTC.